This TCR beta chain was captured by sequencing in a study of Ad26.COV2.S vaccination and SARS-CoV-2 variants. Study-level information: Administration of Ad26.COV2.S was intramuscular, either once or twice 56 days apart. Study-wide points: Placebo recipients trailed vaccine recipients in spike-specific TCR breadth.

CDR1 is GTSNPN, CDR2 SVGIG, per germline (reference sequence). This CDR3 comprises 14 residues. Trimming removed 2 bases at V and 2 bases at J, with 12 bases between. The treatment was: about 20 received Ad26.COV2.S at low or high dose, single or two shots; 5 received placebo; per-sample allocation not given. Sampling was performed 63 days after the first vaccine or placebo injection. Within Boston, the person who donated was an adult of 18-55 years. The protocol was immunoSEQ multiplex PCR, while the TCRdb copy is restricted to in-frame clones and leaves out a portion. The repertoire has under 600,000 clones, 80% to 90% of them found once; the top ten carry 1.7%. About this clone itself: Its antigen is unknown.

This specimen was peripheral blood, taken in a trial of Ad26.COV2.S vaccine versus placebo. The sequence was collected from a person between 18 and 65 years old who received the Ad26.COV2.S COVID-19 vaccine or a placebo. This chain joins TRBV30 and TRBJ2-5, with D possibly TRBD2 on 5 matching bases. CDR3: CAWSPSPGQETQYF. In DNA, the CDR3 is TGTGCCTGGAGTCCTTCCCCGGGGCAAGAGACCCAGTACTTC.